The 26 T cell receptor beta chains below all came from one sample that was sequenced in a study of T cell responses to AZD1222 COVID-19 vaccine. The repertoire was sequenced with immunoSEQ multiplex PCR; TCRdb's copy has only in-frame clones and lacks some. The repertoire holds about 110,000 clones, with over 85% as singletons. Sequenced material: peripheral blood, taken 28 days after the second AZD1222 dose. The receptors originated from an adult who received the AZD1222 COVID-19 vaccine.

The chain uses TRBV5-4 and TRBJ1-6; 9 bases agree with TRBD1. Germline V gene data show CDR1 as SGHNT and CDR2 as YYREEE (reference sequence). The CDR3 spans 15 residues. V shed 4 bases, J shed 10 bases, and the junction held 9 bases outside the gene matches. The CDR3, as DNA: TGTGCCAGCAGCATCAGGACAGGGGATCGGTCACCCCTCCACTTT. The encoded protein is CASSIRTGDRSPLHF.

As concerns this clone: One junction end does not reproduce the germline sequence, and a read error may be involved. The rearrangement links TRBV5-6 to TRBJ1-1; D not resolved. Germline V gene sequence: CDR1 SGHDT, CDR2 YYEEEE. CDR3 size: 16 residues. Here the CDR3 reads CASSLVVGNGNAEAFF. CDR3 sequence (DNA): TGTGCCAGCAGCTTGGTAGTTGGGAACGGGAACGCTGAAGCTTTCTTT. The full variable domain, in which reference TRBV5-6 and TRBJ1-1 provide the parts outside the CDR3, is DAGVTQSPTHLIKTRGQQVTLRCSPKSGHDTVSWYQQALGQGPQFIFQYYEEEERQRGNFPDRFSGHQFPNYSSELNVNALLLGDSALYLCASSLVVGNGNAEAFFGQGTRLTVV.

The chain has TRBV5-6 and TRBJ1-5; D is unclear. Germline values: CDR1 SGHDT, CDR2 YYEEEE. The CDR3 runs 16 residues. V shed 0 bases and J shed 5 bases, with 15 bases lying between them. The CDR3 reads CASSLAGTAFDQPQHF. CDR3 nucleotide sequence: TGTGCCAGCAGCTTGGCCGGTACGGCCTTTGATCAGCCCCAGCATTTT. Supplemented by reference TRBV5-6 and TRBJ1-5, the full variable domain reads DAGVTQSPTHLIKTRGQQVTLRCSPKSGHDTVSWYQQALGQGPQFIFQYYEEEERQRGNFPDRFSGHQFPNYSSELNVNALLLGDSALYLCASSLAGTAFDQPQHFGDGTRLSIL.

The chain employs TRBV7-2 and TRBJ2-2; 15 bases fit TRBD2. Per germline, CDR1 SGHTA and CDR2 FQGNSA. Losses at the gene ends were 5 bases for V and 5 bases for J; bases not matched to a gene: 12. The CDR3 is made up of 19 amino acids. CDR3 loop: CASSPYPRTSGGGTGELFF. The CDR3 DNA reads as TGTGCCAGCAGCCCTTACCCTCGGACTAGCGGGGGGGGTACCGGGGAGCTGTTTTTT. Using reference TRBV7-2 and TRBJ2-2 for the parts outside the CDR3, the full variable domain is GAGVSQSPSNKVTEKGKDVELRCDPISGHTALYWYRQSLGQGLEFLIYFQGNSAPDKSGLPSDRFSAERTGGSVSTLTIQRTQQEDSAVYLCASSPYPRTSGGGTGELFFGEGSRLTVL.

This sequence joins TRBV28 and TRBJ1-2, with 11 bases identical to TRBD1. The V segment lost 6 bases and the J segment 4 bases; nucleotides outside the gene matches: 7. Per germline, CDR1 MDHEN and CDR2 SYDVKM. The CDR3 has 15 amino acids. CDR3 region: CASSRTGGMGYGYTF. The CDR3 DNA follows: TGTGCCAGCAGCCGGACAGGGGGCATGGGCTATGGCTACACCTTC.

V and J are TRBV19 and TRBJ1-2, with TRBD1 as a possible D gene (5 bases). Germline CDR1 reads LNHDA; CDR2 reads SQIVND (reference sequence). The CDR3 is 14 residues long. V lost 7 bases and J lost 4, with 16 bases in between. This chain's CDR3 is CASTIPGQTYGYTF. Written as DNA, the CDR3 is TGTGCCAGTACAATCCCGGGGCAAACCTATGGCTACACCTTC.

The J gene is TRBJ2-1, the V gene TRBV19; perhaps D is TRBD1 or TRBD2 (5 bases each). The germline CDR1 and CDR2 sequences are LNHDA and SQIVND (reference sequence). The ends were cut back, 9 bases at V and 15 bases at J, with 15 bases in the middle. This CDR3 comprises 10 residues. CDR3: CARPAGTPFF. The DNA of the CDR3 is TGTGCCAGACCGGCCGGGACCCCGTTCTTC.

The chain joins TRBV10-3 to TRBJ2-7; TRBD1 aligns across 12 bases. This CDR3 is built from 16 residues. J was trimmed by 1 base and V by 11 bases; bases with no gene match: 12. The germline gives CDR1 ENHRY, CDR2 SYGVKD. The CDR3 sequence: CAASGTGGAQSYEQYF. The DNA for the CDR3 is TGTGCCGCCTCCGGGACAGGGGGCGCGCAGTCCTACGAGCAGTACTTC.

The V call is TRBV5-1, the J call TRBJ2-5, with 7 bases aligning to TRBD2. V lost 0 bases and J lost 2; bases outside the gene matches: 10. The CDR3 is 17 amino acids. Per the germline V gene, CDR1 is SGHRS and CDR2 is YFSETQ. DNA for the CDR3: TGCGCCAGCAGCTTGGCCGTCGGCCTAGCGGAGCAAGAGACCCAGTACTTC. It codes for CASSLAVGLAEQETQYF.

The chain couples TRBV5-4 to TRBJ1-3, with D uncertain. The CDR3 is 15 amino acids. CDR1 is SGHNT and CDR2 is YYREEE in the germline V gene (reference sequence). V was cut by 0 bases and J by 0 bases, with 7 bases left in between. CDR3 bases: TGTGCCAGCAGCTTGGCGGGAAACTCTGGAAACACCATATATTTT. Protein: CASSLAGNSGNTIYF.

The chain combines TRBV7-2 with TRBJ2-1, with a weak D call TRBD2 (5 bases). This CDR3 has 14 residues. Germline V gene sequence: CDR1 SGHTA, CDR2 FQGNSA. The V end was cut by 5 bases, the J end by 10 bases, with 18 bases between. The CDR3 DNA reads TGTGCCAGCAGCCCAGGACGGGGAACGGGCGAGCAGTTCTTC. It is translated as CASSPGRGTGEQFF.

The chain combines TRBV3-1 (or the pseudogene TRBV3-2) with TRBJ2-5; the D gene is possibly TRBD1 (6 bases). The CDR3 runs 14 residues. CDR1 LGHDT and CDR2 YNNKEL come from the germline V gene (reference sequence). V was clipped by 4 bases and J by 5 bases, with 14 bases between them. CDR3 sequence: CASSPQGVEETQYF. CDR3 bases: TGTGCCAGCAGCCCACAGGGAGTGGAGGAGACCCAGTACTTC.

The chain couples TRBV28 to TRBJ1-5; possibly TRBD1 for D (5 bases). CDR3 length equals 13 residues. Trimming cost V 7 bases and J 7 bases, with 14 bases left between them. The germline CDR1 and CDR2 sequences are MDHEN and SYDVKM. CDR3 residues: CASTGRVRQPQHF. CDR3 coding DNA: TGTGCCAGCACTGGCAGGGTTCGCCAGCCCCAGCATTTT.

The chain recombines TRBV7-8 with TRBJ2-1; D remains ambiguous. Trimming took off 1 base at V and 5 bases at J, with 6 bases between the two ends. Germline loops: CDR1 SGHVS, CDR2 FQNEAQ. The length of the CDR3 is 13 residues. The CDR3 loop reads CASSLGRNNEQFF. CDR3 coding DNA: TGTGCCAGCAGCTTAGGGCGGAACAATGAGCAGTTCTTC.

The chain has TRBV2 and TRBJ1-1, with D maybe TRBD1 (6 bases). CDR3 length equals 13 residues. CDR1 is SNHLY and CDR2 is FYNNEI in the germline V gene. V was shortened by 8 bases and J by 1 base, with 11 bases between the two germline ends. CDR3 in DNA: TGTGCCAGCTCCCGGACAGAGAACACTGAAGCTTTCTTT. Protein: CASSRTENTEAFF.

DNA for the CDR3: TGTGCCAGCAGTTACCGGACAGAGCGAAATCAGCCCCAGCATTTT. Translation: CASSYRTERNQPQHF. V is TRBV6-2 or TRBV6-3 and J is TRBJ1-5; D may be TRBD1 (6 bases). The length of the CDR3 is 15 residues. Deletions cut 2 bases from V and 4 bases from J, with 12 bases between. Germline values: CDR1 MNHEY, CDR2 SVGEGT.

V gene TRBV4-1 combines with J gene TRBJ2-5, with D possibly TRBD2 on 6 matching bases. Germline CDR1 is MGHRA and CDR2 is YSYEKL. The V and J ends lost 4 bases and 7 bases respectively, with 22 bases between them. The CDR3 runs 16 residues. CDR3 DNA sequence: TGCGCCAGCAGCCCCAGTGGGGCGAGGATGGGAGGGACCCAGTACTTC. It encodes CASSPSGARMGGTQYF.

The J gene is TRBJ2-1, the V gene TRBV25-1; tentatively, D is TRBD1 (5 bases). CDR1 and CDR2 (germline): MGHDK, SYGVNS. The CDR3 runs 14 residues. Deletions cut 5 bases from V and 1 base from J, with 9 bases between. CDR3 sequence reads: CASSRRASYNEQFF. DNA for the CDR3: TGTGCCAGCAGTCGCAGGGCTTCCTACAATGAGCAGTTCTTC.

This chain joins TRBV27 and TRBJ1-5, with TRBD1 identical over 8 bases. This CDR3 contains 16 residues. CDR1 is MNHEY and CDR2 is SMNVEV in the germline V gene (reference sequence). With V trimmed by 2 bases and J by 3 bases, 6 bases remained unmatched. The CDR3 loop is CASSLSRGLDNQPQHF. The CDR3 region has the DNA TGTGCCAGCAGTTTAAGCAGGGGGCTTGACAATCAGCCCCAGCATTTT.

This rearrangement joins TRBV7-9 to TRBJ1-5; the D gene is possibly TRBD1 (6 bases). The CDR3 has 14 residues. CDR1 and CDR2 from the germline V gene are SEHNR and FQNEAQ (reference sequence). With 5 bases removed from V and 3 bases from J, the gap between germline ends came to 11 bases. This CDR3 is CASSPQGYNQPQHF. CDR3 coding DNA: TGTGCCAGCAGCCCACAGGGTTACAATCAGCCCCAGCATTTT.

This chain connects TRBV15 to TRBJ2-3; perhaps TRBD1 as D (7 bases). Germline V CDR1 and CDR2: LNHNV, YYDKDF (reference sequence). The CDR3 is 15 residues long. The V end was cut by 2 bases, the J end by 1 base, with 10 bases between. The CDR3 region has the DNA TGTGCCACCAGCAGACAGGGGGGTCGCACAGATACGCAGTATTTT. Its protein product is CATSRQGGRTDTQYF.

This sequence joins TRBV7-2 and TRBJ2-5, with 9 bases identical to TRBD2. J was trimmed by 7 bases and V by 3 bases; bases with no gene match: 6. Per the germline V gene, CDR1 is SGHTA and CDR2 is FQGNSA. This CDR3 is built from 14 residues. CDR3 sequence: CASSLDSGGRTQYF. CDR3 DNA sequence: TGTGCCAGCAGCTTGGATAGCGGGGGCCGGACCCAGTACTTC.

In this sample, this clone turned up once. This sequence joins TRBV3-1 (or the pseudogene TRBV3-2) and TRBJ2-3; 8 nucleotides line up with TRBD2. The CDR3 spans 16 residues. The trim removed 4 bases at V and 5 bases at J, leaving 11 bases unmatched. CDR1 LGHDT and CDR2 YNNKEL come from the germline V gene (reference sequence). CDR3 residues: CASSRLATVGGDTQYF. CDR3 coding DNA: TGTGCCAGCAGCCGACTAGCGACGGTGGGGGGAGATACGCAGTATTTT.

J is TRBJ1-2 and V is TRBV5-6; D might be TRBD1 (6 bases). Trimming cost V 1 base and J 4 bases, with 14 bases left between them. The CDR3 has 15 residues. Germline V gene lookup returns CDR1 SGHDT and CDR2 YYEEEE. The CDR3 sequence is CASSLNRARGYGYTF. The CDR3 DNA is TGTGCCAGCAGCTTGAACAGGGCTCGGGGCTATGGCTACACCTTC.

The chain uses TRBV27 and TRBJ2-7; D is perhaps TRBD1 (6 bases). V lost 3 bases and J lost 2, with 11 bases in between. Germline V lookup: CDR1 MNHEY, CDR2 SMNVEV (reference sequence). The CDR3 loop spans 14 amino acids. This chain's CDR3 is CASSFRDTTYEQYF. CDR3 coding DNA: TGTGCCAGCAGTTTCCGGGACACAACCTACGAGCAGTACTTC.

This chain joins TRBV7-2 and TRBJ1-5; D remains ambiguous. V gave up 5 bases and J gave up 1 base, with 9 bases separating them. The CDR3 is made up of 14 amino acids. Germline CDR1 reads SGHTA; CDR2 reads FQGNSA. The CDR3 DNA sequence: TGTGCCAGCAGCCTCACATGGAGCAATCAGCCCCAGCATTTT. Its translation: CASSLTWSNQPQHF.